These 14 T cell receptor beta chains share one sample of origin, sequenced in a study of cytomegalovirus exposure and HLA in healthy donors. Use of 60 Vbeta and 13 Jbeta primers characterized the PCR. TCRdb's table, derived via immunoSEQ multiplex PCR, lists solely in-frame clones and lacks some. Of some 240,000 clones detected, around four fifths appear once; the ten largest clones hold 3.8%. The sequenced sample consisted of PBMCs. All receptors derive from a male donor in good health and CMV-seronegative.

The chain recombines TRBV6-1 with TRBJ2-7, with 12 bases that match TRBD2. Germline V CDR1 and CDR2: MNHNS, SASEGT. The CDR3 length is 14 residues. With 8 bases clipped from V and 3 bases from J, the junction kept 5 bases outside the gene matches. This CDR3 reads CASASGRGSYEQYF. In nucleotides, the CDR3 is TGTGCCAGCGCTAGCGGGAGGGGAAGCTACGAGCAGTACTTC.

V usage is TRBV7-2 and J usage is TRBJ2-2; 11 bases are a match to TRBD2. The CDR3 contains 15 residues. V dropped 4 bases and J dropped 4; count of bases not matched to a gene: 2. CDR1 and CDR2 (germline): SGHTA, FQGNSA. In nucleotides, the CDR3 is TGTGCCAGCAGCTGGGGGACTAGCGGCACCGGGGAGCTGTTTTTT. This codes for CASSWGTSGTGELFF.

Regarding this clone: Other DNA sequences of this sample code for an identical CDR3. CDR3 DNA sequence: TGTGCCAGCAGCTTACTCGAGACCCAGTACTTC. Its protein is CASSLLETQYF. The chain combines TRBV7-9 with TRBJ2-5, with no clear D. The CDR3 is 11 residues long. Germline-derived CDR1 and CDR2 are SEHNR and FQNEAQ (reference sequence). The V and J ends lost 2 bases and 5 bases respectively, with 3 bases between them.

This sequence joins TRBV15 and TRBJ1-3; TRBD1 might be the D (6 bases). The CDR3 covers 16 residues. V lost 4 bases, J lost 5 bases, and 18 bases lay in between. Germline V gene sequence: CDR1 LNHNV, CDR2 YYDKDF (reference sequence). The CDR3 loop is CATSISLRQGRNTIYF. Here the CDR3 DNA reads TGTGCCACCAGCATCTCCCTGAGGCAGGGGCGAAACACCATATATTTT.

V gene TRBV2 combines with J gene TRBJ2-3; 15 bases match TRBD2. Germline CDR1 and CDR2: SNHLY and FYNNEI. The CDR3 sequence is 17 residues long. Trimming removed 9 bases from V and 0 bases from J; junction bases left unmatched: 7. DNA of the CDR3: TGTGCCAGAGGACAGGGACTAGCGGGAGGCAGCACAGATACGCAGTATTTT. Translated, it gives CARGQGLAGGSTDTQYF.

The chain is built from TRBV2 and TRBJ1-5, with D unresolved. This CDR3 region has 14 residues. Trimming removed 6 bases at V and 1 base at J, with 10 bases between. The V gene's germline CDR1 is SNHLY and CDR2 FYNNEI. The DNA of the CDR3 is TGTGCCAGCAGGCGGGTATCGAGCAATCAGCCCCAGCATTTT. Amino acids: CASRRVSSNQPQHF.

V is TRBV6-4 and J is TRBJ1-2; TRBD1 matches at 7 bases. CDR3 length equals 16 residues. V was clipped by 6 bases and J by 3 bases; unmatched bases: 13. The germline CDR1 and CDR2 sequences are MRHNA and SNTAGT. This CDR3 reads CASSPGKRTGHYGYTF. CDR3 in DNA: TGTGCCAGCAGCCCCGGAAAAAGGACAGGCCACTATGGCTACACCTTC.

The chain combines TRBV2 with TRBJ2-2; 10 bases line up with TRBD2. Germline V gives CDR1 SNHLY, CDR2 FYNNEI. V dropped 4 bases and J dropped 4; count of bases not matched to a gene: 6. This CDR3 contains 16 residues. The CDR3 loop is CASSAPGLAITGELFF. In DNA form, the CDR3 reads TGTGCCAGCAGTGCCCCGGGACTAGCGATCACCGGGGAGCTGTTTTTT.

Comment on this clone: An end of the junction differs from the germline gene, which may be a read error. CDR3 nucleotide sequence: TGTGCCACCAGCAGGGGGAAAGGCAGGGGAAACGAAAAACTGCTTTTT. This translates into CATSRGKGRGNEKLLF. The chain couples TRBV15 to TRBJ1-4; weak D call: TRBD1 (6 bases). The CDR3 has 16 amino acids. Germline V gives CDR1 LNHNV, CDR2 YYDKDF (reference sequence).

V usage is TRBV10-3 and J usage is TRBJ1-5; D is undetermined. The CDR3 runs 15 residues. Trimming removed 2 bases at V and 2 bases at J, with 10 bases between. The V gene's germline CDR1 is ENHRY and CDR2 SYGVKD. Here the CDR3 DNA reads TGTGCCATCAGTGAGGCCGGCGGGGGCAATCAGCCCCAGCATTTT. It specifies CAISEAGGGNQPQHF.

This sequence joins TRBV10-1 and TRBJ2-7; weak D call: TRBD2 (6 bases). The CDR3 covers 14 residues. V was cut by 4 bases and J by 2 bases, with 12 bases left in between. CDR1 is WNHNN and CDR2 is SYGVQD in the germline V gene (reference sequence). The CDR3 here is CASSVTRQAYEQYF. CDR3 nucleotides: TGCGCCAGCAGTGTGACTAGGCAAGCCTACGAGCAGTACTTC.

J is TRBJ1-5 and V is TRBV7-8; D is undetermined. The germline gives CDR1 SGHVS, CDR2 FQNEAQ. Trimming pared 5 bases from V and 0 bases from J, leaving 8 bases between. This CDR3 has 14 residues. CDR3 DNA sequence: TGTGCCAGCAGCACAATTCATAGCAATCAGCCCCAGCATTTT. It codes for CASSTIHSNQPQHF.

Turning to this clone: The same CDR3 arises from other DNA sequences in this sample as well. The chain employs TRBV6-5 and TRBJ1-2; tentative D call: TRBD1 (5 bases). Deletions cut 6 bases from V and 4 bases from J, with 12 bases between. Per the germline V gene, CDR1 is MNHEY and CDR2 is SVGAGI. The CDR3 is 13 residues long. The CDR3 DNA reads TGTGCCAGCAGCCGGACGGGGGGCTATGGCTACACCTTC. Translated, it gives CASSRTGGYGYTF.

This clone was detected only once. The chain has TRBV30 and TRBJ2-2, with 10 positions matching TRBD1. The CDR3 loop spans 16 amino acids. J lost 4 bases, V lost 5 bases, and 10 bases had no gene match. Germline loops: CDR1 GTSNPN, CDR2 SVGIG (reference sequence). The CDR3 nucleotides read TGTGCCTGGGGTTTCGGGACAGGGGTCTCCACCGGGGAGCTGTTTTTT. Protein sequence: CAWGFGTGVSTGELFF.